Shown below are 20 T cell receptor beta chains from a single sample sequenced in a study of T cell clonality in common variable immunodeficiency. Overall study findings and caveats: Reportedly, TCR beta sequences from common variable immunodeficiency showed fewer deletions and N-nucleotide insertions.

Clones were sequenced by immunoSEQ multiplex PCR, and TCRdb holds only the in-frame ones, with some missing. The repertoire shows roughly 39,000 clones, none seen only once; the top ten take roughly 5.5%. These TCRs are of unknown antigen specificity. The sequenced sample was peripheral blood mononuclear cells. These receptors came from a human donor with common variable immunodeficiency.

This clone was picked up a small number of times. The read terminates 3 residues ahead of where the CDR3 ends, so the germline J gene completes it. This chain connects TRBV7-2 to TRBJ2-5; D gene unclear. The length of the CDR3 is 15 residues. V was shortened by 5 bases and J by 2 bases, with 15 bases between the two germline ends. Germline V gene sequence: CDR1 SGHTA, CDR2 FQGNSA. The CDR3 sequence: CASSPKAGLQETQYF. CDR3 bases read: TGTGCCAGCAGCCCAAAGGCTGGTTTACAAGAGACC.

This clone was seen at least ten times. The read terminates 3 residues before the CDR3 end, so the remaining end is supplied by the germline J gene. The chain links TRBV18 to TRBJ2-1, with TRBD1 matching 8 bases. Germline assignment: CDR1 KGHSH and CDR2 LQKENI. J lost 7 bases, V lost 5 bases, and 7 bases had no gene match. This CDR3 comprises 14 residues. CDR3 in amino acids: CASSNRGAENEQFF. The sequenced CDR3 bases are TGTGCCAGCTCAAACAGGGGGGCTGAGAATGAG. The full variable domain, with the rest looked up from reference TRBV18 and TRBJ2-1, is NAGVMQNPRHLVRRRGQEARLRCSPMKGHSHVYWYRQLPEEGLKFMVYLQKENIIDESGMPKERFSAEFPKEGPSILRIQQVVRGDSAAYFCASSNRGAENEQFFGPGTRLTVL.

This clone was detected ten times or more. The CDR3 end falls 3 residues outside the read, so it is completed with the germline J gene. This chain joins TRBV5-6 and TRBJ2-7; D gene uncertain. This CDR3 region has 12 residues. Trimming stripped 1 base from V and 3 bases from J, with 5 bases between. Germline CDR1 is SGHDT and CDR2 is YYEEEE. The CDR3 reads CASSLTVYEQYF. The part of the CDR3 DNA that was read is TGTGCCAGCAGCTTGACTGTCTACGAG.

Only a few counts were recorded for this clone. The read halts 3 residues ahead of the CDR3 end, with the missing end drawn from the germline J gene. V usage is TRBV19 and J usage is TRBJ2-7, with 7 bases identical to TRBD1. The trim removed 3 bases at V and 1 base at J, leaving 6 bases unmatched. CDR3 length: 15 residues. Germline V lookup: CDR1 LNHDA, CDR2 SQIVND (reference sequence). The sequenced part of the CDR3 DNA is TGTGCCAGTAGTATCCGGAAGGGGGCATCCTACGAG. Its protein product is CASSIRKGASYE. In full, the CDR3 is CASSIRKGASYEQYF.

There are a few counts of this clone. The CDR3 is cut off 3 residues early in the read; its end comes from the germline J gene. This sequence joins TRBV19 and TRBJ2-1, with TRBD2 matching over 13 bases. In germline, CDR1 is LNHDA, CDR2 SQIVND (reference sequence). The CDR3 runs 16 residues. Losses at the gene ends were 4 bases for V and 7 bases for J; bases not matched to a gene: 7. The part of the CDR3 DNA that was read is TGTGCCAGTAGTACCCCGACTAGCGGGAGGAATAATGAG. This translates into CASSTPTSGRNNE. The CDR3 as a whole reads CASSTPTSGRNNEQFF.

Details on this clone: Read sequence stops 3 residues before the CDR3 end, and the germline J gene provides the missing end. The chain has TRBV11-1 and TRBJ2-7; 9 bases align to TRBD1. Germline V lookup: CDR1 SGHAT, CDR2 FQDESV (reference sequence). This CDR3 spans 15 amino acids. V gave up 3 bases and J gave up 2 bases; unmatched junction bases: 5. CDR3 sequence reads: CASSLEDRGPYEQYF. The covered CDR3 bases are TGTGCCAGCAGCTTGGAGGACAGGGGCCCCTACGAG.

This clone was detected only a few times. CDR3 sequence reads: CASSSVQGGGNTIYF. CDR3 DNA, as far as it was read: TGTGCCAGCAGCTCAGTTCAGGGAGGAGGAAACACC. V is TRBV11-2 and J is TRBJ1-3; tentative D call: TRBD1 (5 bases). Read data end 3 residues before the CDR3 end; the end is taken from the germline J gene. The V end lost 4 bases, the J end lost 4 bases, and 14 bases lay between the germline ends. The CDR3 extends over 15 amino acids. The germline CDR1 and CDR2 sequences are SGHAT and FQNNGV.

The CDR3 region is CASSRRQGHSYEQYF. The sequenced CDR3 bases are TGTGCCAGCAGTAGGAGACAGGGGCACTCCTACGAG. The chain is built from TRBV6-2 or TRBV6-3 and TRBJ2-7, with 8 nucleotides matching TRBD1. The read ends 3 residues before the CDR3 terminus; that terminus is restored from the germline J gene. This CDR3 comprises 15 residues. Germline-derived CDR1 and CDR2 are MNHEY and SVGEGT. Trimming at V came to 5 bases and at J to 0 bases, leaving 6 bases not matched to a gene.

This clone was recorded many times. The read ends 3 residues early relative to the CDR3; the germline J gene fills the gap. This chain uses TRBV18 with TRBJ1-1; D is possibly TRBD1 (5 bases). V shed 4 bases and J shed 2 bases, with 8 bases lying between them. Germline V gene data show CDR1 as KGHSH and CDR2 as LQKENI. The CDR3 is made up of 13 amino acids. The sequenced part of the CDR3 DNA is TGTGCCAGCTCACAAGACAGAAACACTGAA. Its translation: CASSQDRNTE. The whole CDR3 is CASSQDRNTEAFF.

This clone was seen ten or more times. CDR3 bases read: TGTGCCTGGAGTGTGGGGCTAGAGCTGCGCAATGAG. This encodes CAWSVGLELRNE. In full, the CDR3 reads CAWSVGLELRNEQFF. The rearrangement uses TRBV30 and TRBJ2-1, with TRBD1 as a possible D gene (5 bases). The CDR3 is cut off 3 residues early in the read; its end comes from the germline J gene. Per the germline V gene, CDR1 is GTSNPN and CDR2 is SVGIG (reference sequence). The length of the CDR3 is 15 residues. The V and J ends lost 0 bases and 6 bases respectively, with 15 bases between them.

In its sample, this clone was seen many times. The observed sequence ends 3 residues before the CDR3 terminus, with the missing tail filled in from the germline J gene. The chain couples TRBV29-1 to TRBJ1-3; a possible D gene is TRBD1 (5 bases). This CDR3 contains 17 residues. V gave up 0 bases and J gave up 0 bases, with 15 bases separating them. In germline, CDR1 is SQVTM, CDR2 ANQGSEA. CDR3 DNA, as far as it was read: TGCAGCGTTGAAGATGACAGTCCCCCTTTCTCTGGAAACACC. Amino acids: CSVEDDSPPFSGNT. The CDR3 in full is CSVEDDSPPFSGNTIYF.

CDR3 DNA, as far as it was read: TGCAGTGCTAGGGGGGGACTAGCGGTATACAATGAG. It encodes CSARGGLAVYNE. The whole CDR3 protein is CSARGGLAVYNEQFF. The chain combines TRBV20-1 with TRBJ2-1, with 11 bases matching TRBD2. Read data end 3 residues before the CDR3 end; the end is taken from the germline J gene. Germline values: CDR1 DFQATT, CDR2 SNEGSKA (reference sequence). J lost 4 bases, V lost 3 bases, and 5 bases had no gene match. CDR3 size: 15 residues.

This clone came up many times. The CDR3 bases that were read are TGCAGTGCTAGATCAGGGAAGGACTCTGGAAACACC. Its translation is CSARSGKDSGNT. The CDR3, in full, reads CSARSGKDSGNTIYF. This chain connects TRBV20-1 to TRBJ1-3, with a weak D call TRBD1 (5 bases). The read falls 3 residues short of the CDR3 end, and the missing part is taken from the germline J gene. The CDR3 covers 15 residues. The V and J ends lost 2 bases and 0 bases respectively, with 11 bases between them. Germline V lookup: CDR1 DFQATT, CDR2 SNEGSKA (reference sequence).

The sample holds many counts of this clone. The sequenced fragment ends 3 residues before the CDR3 boundary, so the rest is inferred from the germline J gene. V is TRBV20-1 and J is TRBJ1-4; TRBD1 matches 7 bases. This CDR3 has 13 amino acids. CDR1 and CDR2 (germline): DFQATT, SNEGSKA (reference sequence). The ends lost 3 bases at V and 5 bases at J; junction bases unmatched: 3. The CDR3 region is CSASSQGNEKLFF. The CDR3 bases that were read are TGCAGTGCTAGTTCACAGGGGAATGAAAAA.

This clone was counted only a few times. The read ends 3 residues before the CDR3 terminus; that terminus is restored from the germline J gene. The sample holds other DNA sequences that translate to the same CDR3. The gene calls are TRBV7-9 and TRBJ2-3; 8 bases line up with TRBD1. Per the germline V gene, CDR1 is SEHNR and CDR2 is FQNEAQ (reference sequence). This CDR3 region has 15 residues. Trimming removed 4 bases from V and 0 bases from J; junction bases left unmatched: 3. CDR3 DNA, as far as it was read: TGTGCCAGCAGCTCCGGACAGGGAAGCACAGATACG. Protein sequence: CASSSGQGSTDT. The full-length CDR3 reads as CASSSGQGSTDTQYF.

Concerning this clone: The missing CDR3 end, 3 residues past where the read stops, is filled in from the germline J gene. The chain couples TRBV7-2 to TRBJ2-3; D perhaps matches TRBD2 (6 bases). Germline V gene lookup returns CDR1 SGHTA and CDR2 FQGNSA. This CDR3 has 14 amino acids. Deletions cut 8 bases from V and 1 base from J, with 13 bases between. CDR3 DNA, as far as it was read: TGTGCCAGCGCACGGGGACTTGGCACAGATACG. Its protein is CASARGLGTDT. The whole CDR3 reads CASARGLGTDTQYF.

Points on this clone: The observed sequence ends 3 residues before the CDR3 terminus, with the missing tail filled in from the germline J gene. The rearrangement uses TRBV19 and TRBJ1-1; D is ambiguous. The V and J ends lost 5 bases and 4 bases respectively, with 14 bases between them. Germline V gene sequence: CDR1 LNHDA, CDR2 SQIVND (reference sequence). The CDR3 spans 14 residues. Incomplete CDR3 DNA: TGTGCCAGTAGTCTTCAGAAAGAATTCACTGAA. It translates to CASSLQKEFTE. The full CDR3 is CASSLQKEFTEAFF. The entire variable domain, with the rest obtained from reference TRBV19 and TRBJ1-1, is as follows: DGGITQSPKYLFRKEGQNVTLSCEQNLNHDAMYWYRQDPGQGLRLIYYSQIVNDFQKGDIAEGYSVSREKKESFPLTVTSAQKNPTAFYLCASSLQKEFTEAFFGQGTRLTVV.

In its sample, this clone was seen many times. The read finishes 3 residues shy of the CDR3 end, and the germline J gene is used to complete it. V usage is TRBV4-2 and J usage is TRBJ2-2, with 15 positions matching TRBD2. The CDR3 has 20 amino acids. The germline V gene has CDR1 LGHNA and CDR2 YNFKEQ. V trimming: 4 bases; J trimming: 0 bases; junction bases outside the gene matches: 9. CDR3 bases read: TGTGCCAGCAGCCCTCCCCCGGGACTAGCGGGGGGCCCGAACACCGGGGAG. Translated, it gives CASSPPPGLAGGPNTGE. The full CDR3 is CASSPPPGLAGGPNTGELFF.

This clone was found many times. Read coverage stops 3 residues before the CDR3 terminus; the germline J gene supplies the remainder. The rearrangement links TRBV23-1 to TRBJ1-1, with D possibly matching TRBD1 (6 bases). TRBV23-1 is filed as an ORF, its function uncertain. This CDR3 is 15 amino acids long. V dropped 4 bases and J dropped 4 bases, with 16 bases sitting between them. The CDR3 loop is CASSRLPTGSTEAFF. The DNA read from the CDR3 is TGCGCCAGCAGTCGACTACCTACAGGGAGCACTGAA.

This clone was counted between two and nine times. The read is 3 residues too short to cover the CDR3 end, so that end is filled in from the germline J gene. This sequence joins TRBV30 and TRBJ1-5, with D maybe TRBD1 (6 bases). The CDR3 totals 12 residues. CDR1 and CDR2 (germline): GTSNPN, SVGIG (reference sequence). V was trimmed by 3 bases and J by 7 bases, leaving 10 bases between them. CDR3 in amino acids: CAWSLGAQPQHF. The DNA read from the CDR3 is TGTGCCTGGAGCTTGGGGGCACAGCCC.